This passage covers 19 T cell receptor beta chains from one sample sequenced in a study of tumor and adjacent non-tumor tissue in lung cancer. RNA was extracted from bulk tissue without any cell sorting. Three rounds of nested PCR, following a modified ARM-PCR protocol, produced the TCRbeta library. TCRdb independently ran MiXCR on the multiplex PCR reads; one entry per CDR3 protein. The sample carries about 75,000 distinct CDR3 sequences, around four fifths recorded once. The sample consisted of lung tumor tissue. The receptors were gathered from a woman in her 50s with non-small cell lung cancer.

Turning to this clonotype: Given a much more abundant clone one base away, this may be a read error. The chain recombines TRBV27 with TRBJ1-5, with D hard to call. In germline, CDR1 is MNHEY, CDR2 SMNVEV (reference sequence). With 4 bases removed from V and 0 bases from J, the gap between germline ends came to 7 bases. The CDR3 has 14 residues. The CDR3 DNA reads TGTGCCAGCAGTTCCCAGGATAGCAATCAGCCCCAGCATTTT. It is translated as CASSSQDSNQPQHF.

This clonotype was recorded once. One end of the junction varies from germline; a read error may be responsible. The V and J genes are TRBV28 and TRBJ1-1; D may be TRBD1 (6 bases). The germline V gene encodes CDR1 MDHEN and CDR2 SYDVKM. The length of the CDR3 is 17 residues. The CDR3 DNA reads as TGTGTCAGCAGTTTTGAGAGGGAGAGGGGGTTGAACACTGGAGCTTTCTTT. Translating gives CVSSFERERGLNTGAFF.

A remark on this clonotype: Without the conserved terminal phenylalanine or tryptophan, this CDR3 likely stems from a read error. The rearrangement joins TRBV6-5 to TRBJ2-1; D not resolved. There are 16 residues in the CDR3. Germline values: CDR1 MNHEY, CDR2 SVGAGI. The CDR3 DNA sequence: TGTGCCAGCAGCTACTCTGTTGGGGTGGGTTACGATGAGCAGTTCCTC. Translation gives CASSYSVGVGYDEQFL.

A remark on this clonotype: At one boundary the junction diverges from the germline segment, which might be a read error. The CDR3 reads CASTEEASGSDEQYF. CDR3 nucleotide sequence: TGTGCCAGCACTGAAGAGGCTAGCGGGAGCGATGAGCAGTACTTC. The chain uses TRBV6-1 and TRBJ2-7; 10 bases are shared with TRBD2. Germline loops: CDR1 MNHNS, CDR2 SASEGT. CDR3 length: 15 residues.

Notes on this clonotype: At one of its ends the junction is not consistent with the germline gene, which may arise from a read error. The rearrangement joins TRBV10-3 to TRBJ2-1; a weak D match, TRBD2 (6 bases). The length of the CDR3 is 16 residues. Germline lookup yields CDR1 ENHRY and CDR2 SYGVKD. This CDR3 is CAISESGTGVMNEQVF. The CDR3 region has the DNA TGTGCCATCAGTGAGTCAGGGACTGGCGTGATGAATGAGCAGGTCTTC.

Concerning this clonotype: The conserved final phenylalanine or tryptophan is absent from the CDR3, which likely points to a read error. This sequence joins TRBV12-3 or TRBV12-4 and TRBJ2-7; TRBD2 matches at 7 bases. V lost 6 bases to trimming and J lost 1 base; unmatched junction nucleotides: 9. CDR3 length: 15 residues. DNA of the CDR3: TGTGCCAGCAGCCGTTTGTGGGGGGGGTCCTACGAGCAGTACTTG. Protein product: CASSRLWGGSYEQYL.

As concerns this clonotype: The conserved phenylalanine or tryptophan is not found at the CDR3 terminus, so this likely reflects a read error. The V gene is TRBV20-1, the J gene TRBJ2-5; D call uncertain. The CDR3 length is 12 residues. Germline-derived CDR1 and CDR2 are DFQATT and SNEGSKA (reference sequence). The V and J ends lost 6 bases and 6 bases respectively, with 14 bases between them. The CDR3 reads CSAVTDGQTQYY. CDR3 coding DNA: TGCAGTGCCGTAACAGATGGGCAGACCCAGTACTAC.

The V call is TRBV6-1, the J call TRBJ2-7; 9 bases agree with TRBD2. This CDR3 comprises 15 residues. Germline V lookup: CDR1 MNHNS, CDR2 SASEGT. V lost 10 bases and J lost 0; bases outside the gene matches: 10. Written as DNA, the CDR3 is TGTGCCAACGGTGAGGAACTAGCGGGCTCCTACGAGCAGTACTTC. Residues: CANGEELAGSYEQYF.

Concerning this clonotype: The junction departs from the called germline gene at one end, perhaps through a read error. The chain employs TRBV5-6 and TRBJ1-2, with 8 nucleotides matching TRBD1. Germline V lookup: CDR1 SGHDT, CDR2 YYEEEE. The CDR3 length is 15 residues. The DNA of the CDR3 is TGTGCCAGCGGCCCTTACGGACAGGGATTATATGACTACACCTTC. Translation gives CASGPYGQGLYDYTF.

Concerning this clonotype: Relative to the germline gene, one junction end is altered; a read error may explain this. The J gene is TRBJ1-5, the V gene TRBV6-5; D remains unclear. The length of the CDR3 is 14 residues. Germline V gene data show CDR1 as MNHEY and CDR2 as SVGAGI. CDR3 protein: CASSYPAAFFPKHF. CDR3 bases: TGTGCTAGCAGTTACCCAGCGGCCTTCTTCCCCAAGCATTTT.

The chain links TRBV18 to TRBJ1-1, with D possibly matching TRBD1 (6 bases). CDR1 and CDR2 (germline): KGHSH, LQKENI. V was shortened by 4 bases and J by 8 bases, with 11 bases between the two germline ends. The CDR3 extends over 12 amino acids. CDR3 DNA: TGTGCCAGCTCACTATCAACAGGGGAAGCTTTCTTT. Its protein is CASSLSTGEAFF. The full variable domain, rest sourced from reference TRBV18 and TRBJ1-1, is NAGVMQNPRHLVRRRGQEARLRCSPMKGHSHVYWYRQLPEEGLKFMVYLQKENIIDESGMPKERFSAEFPKEGPSILRIQQVVRGDSAAYFCASSLSTGEAFFGQGTRLTVV.

Worth noting for this clonotype: The junction departs from germline at one end; a sequencing error may be responsible. The CDR3 sequence is CNVEGGGVPREETQYF. The CDR3 nucleotides read TGCAACGTTGAAGGAGGTGGAGTGCCCCGAGAAGAGACTCAGTACTTC. This sequence joins TRBV29-1 and TRBJ2-5, with D perhaps TRBD2 (5 bases). This CDR3 is 16 amino acids long. The germline V gene encodes CDR1 SQVTM and CDR2 ANQGSEA.

This clonotype was detected only once. No conserved phenylalanine or tryptophan ends this CDR3, so it is likely a read error. The DNA is left out, because the CDR3 cannot be placed on it with certainty; the CDR3 is given as TCRdb lists it. The chain is built from TRBV11-2 and TRBJ2-1. Germline lookup yields CDR1 SGHAT and CDR2 FQNNGV. The CDR3 is 14 amino acids in total, end residues counted. This CDR3 reads CASSFGSADSEKFV.

For this clonotype: A clone one base away is much larger, so this may be a read error. The chain combines TRBV20-1 with TRBJ2-1; TRBD2 matches 7 bases. The CDR3 length is 14 residues. Germline V CDR1 and CDR2: DFQATT, SNEGSKA (reference sequence). V was pared by 5 bases and J by 6 bases, with 10 bases of the junction left unmatched. The DNA of the CDR3 is TGCAGTGCTTCAACTAGCGAGAGGAGCAATGAGCAGTTCTTC. Its translation is CSASTSERSNEQFF.

As to this clonotype: A read error may account for a junction end that differs from germline. The chain recombines TRBV28 with TRBJ2-5; the match to TRBD1 covers 7 bases. CDR1 is MDHEN and CDR2 is SYDVKM in the germline V gene. The CDR3 has 17 amino acids. CDR3 sequence: CARSLSGTEGIWETQYF. The CDR3 nucleotides are TGTGCCAGGAGTTTATCGGGGACAGAGGGTATATGGGAGACCCAGTACTTC.

The chain uses TRBV20-1 and TRBJ2-7; 8 bases are shared with TRBD2. The CDR3 totals 15 residues. The V segment lost 7 bases and the J segment 1 base; nucleotides outside the gene matches: 12. CDR1 and CDR2 from the germline V gene are DFQATT and SNEGSKA (reference sequence). DNA for the CDR3: TGCAGTGTTAGCTCCCCGGCGGGAGGTTCCTACGAGCAGTACTTC. This translates into CSVSSPAGGSYEQYF.

Details on this clonotype: Mismatch with germline at one junction end may stem from a read error. The rearrangement uses TRBV11-3 and TRBJ2-2, with 11 bases fitting TRBD2. CDR3 size: 14 residues. Germline CDR1 SGHNT, CDR2 YENEEA. CDR3 nucleotide sequence: TGTGCAAGCAGCCTAGCGGGGGGCACCGTGAAGCTGTTTTTT. Translating it yields CASSLAGGTVKLFF. Using reference TRBV11-3 and TRBJ2-2 for the parts outside the CDR3, the full variable domain is EAGVVQSPRYKIIEKKQPVAFWCNPISGHNTLYWYLQNLGQGPELLIRYENEEAVDDSQLPKDRFSAERLKGVDSTLKIQPAELGDSAVYLCASSLAGGTVKLFFGEGSRLTVL.

The chain uses TRBV6-4 and TRBJ2-5, with D maybe TRBD1 (5 bases). CDR1 and CDR2 (germline): MRHNA, SNTAGT. This CDR3 region has 15 residues. Trimming took off 6 bases at V and 4 bases at J, with 18 bases between the two ends. Here the CDR3 reads CASRFGRVQLETQYF. CDR3 DNA sequence: TGTGCCAGCAGGTTTGGCAGGGTGCAACTAGAGACCCAGTACTTC.

CDR3 amino acids: CASRPGAIYGYTF. The CDR3 DNA reads TGTGCCAGCAGGCCTGGTGCAATCTATGGCTACACCTTC. The V gene is TRBV5-4, the J gene TRBJ1-2; D remains unclear. The V end lost 5 bases, the J end lost 4 bases, and 12 bases lay between the germline ends. CDR3 length equals 13 residues. CDR1 and CDR2 (germline): SGHNT, YYREEE (reference sequence).